The source of this T cell receptor beta chain is a study of OX40 agonist ivuxolimab in advanced cancers. Study in general: Patients were treated with ivuxolimab, an agonistic anti-OX40 (CD134) antibody. Patients received intravenous ivuxolimab every 2 weeks at 0.01 to 10 mg/kg.

Trimming at V came to 5 bases and at J to 3 bases, leaving 4 bases not matched to a gene. Germline V CDR1 and CDR2: SGHTA, FQGNSA. The CDR3 spans 14 residues. Clones were read by immunoSEQ multiplex PCR, and TCRdb kept only the in-frame ones, dropping some. The repertoire holds around 50,000 clones, with about three quarters as singletons. The chain joins TRBV7-2 to TRBJ1-5; 7 bases align to TRBD1. This TCR was sampled from an adult with an advanced solid tumor such as melanoma, head and neck, liver or kidney cancer. The sample in question was CD4+ or CD8+ T cells sorted from blood, obtained in a trial of the OX40 agonist ivuxolimab. The CDR3 sequence: CASSVQGSNQPQHF. As DNA, the CDR3 is TGTGCCAGCAGCGTACAGGGGTCCAATCAGCCCCAGCATTTT.